Below, one T cell receptor beta chain is given with its context. This sample is part of a study of blood T cell repertoires in COVID-19. Study-level information: Italy, Spain and the United States were the sources of the convalescent and acute COVID-19 samples. T cells, B-cell-depleted T cells, or PBMCs provided the cDNA or gDNA that served as material.

As processed by the authors: Counts of nucleated cells, estimated from reference gene primer amplification, were obtained. Clones were sequenced by immunoSEQ multiplex PCR, and TCRdb holds only the in-frame ones, with some missing. The DNA was the basis for D and trimming; V, J and clone size are from that table. There are about 98,000 clones in the sample; around 85% occur only once, and around a tenth lies in the top ten. Looked up from germline, CDR1 is SGHNT and CDR2 is YYREEE (reference sequence). The CDR3 totals 14 residues. The J segment lost 5 bases and the V segment lost 9 bases, leaving 8 bases of the junction unmatched.

The receptor was derived from an elderly woman with acute or convalescent COVID-19. The J gene is TRBJ2-3, the V gene TRBV5-4, with 11 positions matching TRBD2. Sequenced sample: peripheral blood. The CDR3 DNA reads TGTGCCACAACTATAGCGGGGGGGAGAGATACGCAGTATTTT. Amino acids: CATTIAGGRDTQYF.